The rows below give T cell receptor beta chains drawn from one sample of a study of blood T cells in healthy people across ages. TCRdb called the 5' RACE reads again in MiXCR, with one record for every CDR3 protein. Among 500,000 to 700,000 distinct CDR3 sequences, about 30% were seen once, and the ten largest hold 15% to 19%. The sequencing input was blood. Source of these receptors: an elderly woman in good health. CDR3s include the opening cysteine and the closing phenylalanine or tryptophan. D genes are given only for firm matches. Expanded clones get a size class; other rows say once, few or many, or leave the size out.

>TRBJ2-3|TRBD1|TRBV7-2|-
TGTGCCAGCAGCCCAGGACAGGGTGGGGGTACGCAGTATTTT
CASSPGQGGGTQYF
>TRBJ1-6|-|TRBV7-7|many
TGTGCCAGCAGCTTAGGGGGGGGCTCACCCCTCCACTTT
CASSLGGGSPLHF
>TRBJ1-2|-|TRBV5-5|many
TGTGCCAGCAGCTTGGTAGGGGCAGGTGGCTACACCTTC
CASSLVGAGGYTF
>TRBJ2-7|TRBD1|TRBV7-2|-
TGTGCCAGCATGGGGAGAGGACAGGGTCCCCACGAGCAGTACTTC
CASMGRGQGPHEQYF
>TRBJ2-3|-|TRBV20-1|-
TGCAGTGCTAACGGGGTGGGGCGGGAAGGATTATCTAGCACAGATACGCAGTATTTT
CSANGVGREGLSSTDTQYF
>TRBJ1-1|TRBD1|TRBV4-2|-
TGTGCCAGCAGCCCAGGGGGCGGGGGTACTGTCACTGAAGCTTTCTTT
CASSPGGGGTVTEAFF
>TRBJ2-3|TRBD2|TRBV20-1|-
TGCAGCCAAAAGCGGGGGGGCACAGATACGCAGTATTTT
CSQKRGGTDTQYF
>TRBJ2-4|TRBD1|TRBV7-2|-
TGTGCCAGCAGACCAGGGGGCGCGGGCAAAAACATTCAGTACTTC
CASRPGGAGKNIQYF
>TRBJ2-1|-|TRBV20-1|-
TGCAGTGCTAACCCTGCCGGGCAGAGCTCCTACAATGAGCAGTTCTTC
CSANPAGQSSYNEQFF
>TRBJ2-7|-|TRBV3-1|many
TGTGCCAGCAGCCAAGGGAGGGACAGCTCCTACGAGCAGTACTTC
CASSQGRDSSYEQYF
>TRBJ1-5|-|TRBV3-1|-
TGTGCCAGCAGCCCGGGAGGCACGCGGAGCAATCAGCCCCAGCATTTT
CASSPGGTRSNQPQHF
>TRBJ2-5|-|TRBV9|few
TGTGCCAGCGGCGTGGCCGGCGTGGATAGGGGGGGAAGAGAGACCCAGTACTTC
CASGVAGVDRGGRETQYF
>TRBJ2-5|-|TRBV7-9|-
TGTGCCAGCAGCTTTCCCCCGATCCCGGGGGAGACCCAGTACTTC
CASSFPPIPGETQYF
>TRBJ2-6|-|TRBV20-1|few
TGCAGTGCTACGTACGCAACTGGGGCCAACGTCCTGACTTTC
CSATYATGANVLTF
>TRBJ1-2|-|TRBV12-3/TRBV12-4|many
TGTGCCAGCACCTCTAGGGACGGGGGACATAGGGGCTATGGCTACACCTTC
CASTSRDGGHRGYGYTF
>TRBJ2-1|-|TRBV19|-
TGTGCCAGTAGTATTGAGGTGGCCTCCTACAATGAGCAGTTCTTC
CASSIEVASYNEQFF
>TRBJ1-3|-|TRBV20-1|-
TGCAGTGCCGAAACAAGGGCCGGGTCAGGCACCATATATTTT
CSAETRAGSGTIYF
>TRBJ2-3|-|TRBV20-1|many
TGCAGTGCTAGAGATCGACGTACGCAGTATTTT
CSARDRRTQYF
>TRBJ1-1|-|TRBV12-3/TRBV12-4|few
TGTGCCAGCAGTTTGGACCTGCCCCCTGAAGCTTTCTTT
CASSLDLPPEAFF
>TRBJ2-1|-|TRBV7-2|-
TGTGCCAGCAGCTTATGGGGGGTCTACAATGAGCAGTTCTTC
CASSLWGVYNEQFF
>TRBJ2-1|TRBD1|TRBV2|-
TGTGCCAGCAGTGTGAGACAGGGCACGTATGGGCAGTTCTTC
CASSVRQGTYGQFF
>TRBJ2-5|-|TRBV7-9|many
TGTGCCAGCAGTAAGAGAGAGACCCAGTACTTC
CASSKRETQYF
>TRBJ1-1|TRBD1|TRBV5-1|many
TGCGCCAGCAGCTACCGGACAGGGAGCACTGAAGCTTTCTTT
CASSYRTGSTEAFF
>TRBJ1-2|-|TRBV5-4|-
TGTGCCAGTAGTCCCTCGACAGTATCTAACTATGGCTACACCTTC
CASSPSTVSNYGYTF
>TRBJ1-1|-|TRBV6-1|-
TGTGCCAGCTCGCACGGGGGGGTGAACACTGAAGCTTTCTTT
CASSHGGVNTEAFF
>TRBJ2-3|-|TRBV20-1|many
TGCAGTGCCCACGGGGAAAGCACAGATACGCAGTATTTT
CSAHGESTDTQYF
>TRBJ2-3|-|TRBV6-2/TRBV6-3|many
TGTGCCAGCAGTCCCCTAGGGGGGGCAGGCACAGATACGCAGTATTTT
CASSPLGGAGTDTQYF
>TRBJ2-4|-|TRBV5-5|many
TGTGCCAGCAGCCAATCCGACAGAGCCAAAAACATTCAGTACTTC
CASSQSDRAKNIQYF
>TRBJ1-3|-|TRBV10-3|-
TGTGCCATCAGTGAGAGCGGGTACTCTGGAAACACCATATATTTT
CAISESGYSGNTIYF
>TRBJ1-2|TRBD1|TRBV5-6|many
TGTGCCAGCAGCCCGGCTGGGACAGGCTATGGCTACACCTTC
CASSPAGTGYGYTF
>TRBJ2-5|-|TRBV27|-
TGTGCCAGCGTCGCAGAGACCCAGTACTTC
CASVAETQYF
>TRBJ2-7|TRBD2|TRBV20-1|-
TGCAGTGCTAGAGAGTCACTAGCGGGGGCCTACGAGCAGTACTTC
CSARESLAGAYEQYF
>TRBJ2-2|-|TRBV2|-
TGTGCCAGCAGAAGAGGGGCGAACGGGGAGCTGTTTTTT
CASRRGANGELFF
>TRBJ2-7|-|TRBV15|many
TGTGCCACCAGCAGAGACCCCAACGAGCAGTACTTC
CATSRDPNEQYF
>TRBJ2-2|-|TRBV7-2|many
TGTGCCACTACCCAGGGGGGAAACACCGGGGAGCTGTTTTTT
CATTQGGNTGELFF
>TRBJ2-3|TRBD2|TRBV20-1|once
TGCAGTGCTAGTCGGGTCGAGTCTAGCGGGGGCACAGATACGCAGTATTTT
CSASRVESSGGTDTQYF
>TRBJ2-3|-|TRBV29-1|-
TGCAGCGTTGAAGAAGTGGGTAGGAATCGGTATTTT
CSVEEVGRNRYF
>TRBJ2-1|TRBD1|TRBV2|-
TGTGCCAGCAGTGGGGACAGGGCCTGTGGGGAGCAGTTCTTC
CASSGDRACGEQFF
>TRBJ1-1|TRBD1|TRBV30|few
TGTGCCTGGGGACAGGGGCGGGCTGAAGCTTTCTTT
CAWGQGRAEAFF
>TRBJ2-5|TRBD1|TRBV10-3|many
TGTGCCATCAGTGATGGGACAGTGCCAGAGACCCAGTACTTC
CAISDGTVPETQYF
>TRBJ2-3|-|TRBV20-1|-
TGCAGTGCCCCGGATTTTCGCACAGATACGCAGTATTTT
CSAPDFRTDTQYF
>TRBJ1-4|TRBD1|TRBV30|many
TGTGCCTGGGGGACAGGGACTAATGAAAAACTGTTTTTT
CAWGTGTNEKLFF
>TRBJ2-1|TRBD2|TRBV9|many
TGTGCCAGCAGCGTAGGGGGTAGCGGGGGGGCCTACAATGAGCAGTTCTTC
CASSVGGSGGAYNEQFF
>TRBJ1-1|-|TRBV7-2|-
TGTGCCAGCAGCTTAGTCGGGGAGAACACTGAAGCTTTCTTT
CASSLVGENTEAFF
>TRBJ2-1|-|TRBV5-5|-
TGTGCCAGCAGCTTTGGATTCGGGGATGAGCAGTTCTTC
CASSFGFGDEQFF
>TRBJ2-3|TRBD2|TRBV5-1|-
TGCGCCAGCGAATCCGGGACTAGGGGCACAGATACGCAGTATTTT
CASESGTRGTDTQYF
>TRBJ2-3|-|TRBV7-3|many
TGTGCCAGCAGCCCGATGGGACGCACAGATACGCAGTATTTT
CASSPMGRTDTQYF
>TRBJ1-1|TRBD1|TRBV3-1|few
TGTGCCAGCAGCACGACAGGGCCGGGCACTGAAGCTTTCTTT
CASSTTGPGTEAFF
>TRBJ2-1|-|TRBV7-3|many
TGTGCCAGCAGCTTGGGACTGAGCTCCTACAATGAGCAGTTCTTC
CASSLGLSSYNEQFF